Below, one TCR beta chain is given with its context. Its target is not known. This record comes from a study of T-cell reconstitution after alpha-beta-depleted transplantation in children. Study-level findings and limits: Newly produced T cells mostly accounted for T-cell counts and diversity one year post-transplant. Two months or so post-transplant, alpha-beta T cells reportedly derived from several hundred expanded graft clones. Surviving recipient T cells and intrathymic progenitors accounted for some patients' high TCRbeta diversity at day 60.

Trimming left V 6 bases short and J 0 bases short, with 19 bases between. The length of the CDR3 is 16 residues. Germline-derived CDR1 and CDR2 are DFQATT and SNEGSKA (reference sequence). This sample's TCRbeta library carried unique molecular identifier barcodes. TCRdb fed the PCR reads into MiXCR, producing one record per CDR3 protein. The sample has approximately 350,000 distinct CDR3 sequences, around 16% seen once; the top ten hold around 41%. The V and J genes are TRBV20-1 and TRBJ2-3, with D perhaps matching TRBD2 (6 bases). The receptor's source is a male patient aged 2-10 years who had a stem cell transplant for acute lymphoblastic leukemia, so the T cells may come from the graft donor. The material was PBMCs, mostly from graft donor cells, obtained 360 days after TCRalphabeta/CD19-depleted stem cell transplant. In nucleotides, the CDR3 is TGCAGTGCCCCCCCTATTGATAGCGGAAGCACAGATACGCAGTATTTT. Amino acids: CSAPPIDSGSTDTQYF.